The 5 T cell receptor beta chains below come from one sample, sequenced in a study of T-cell memory formation after mild COVID-19. TCRdb re-analysed the 5' RACE reads in MiXCR, keeping a single row per CDR3 protein. The table lists roughly 600,000 distinct CDR3 sequences, approximately 19% of them singletons. Source material: PBMCs or a T cell subset sorted from them (not recorded which). These TCRs come from an adult woman who had mild COVID-19 (a few samples of this study predate the infection). Cell type and time point are not known.

This clonotype was found a few times. This chain joins TRBV19 and TRBJ2-7; 8 nucleotides agree with TRBD1. V shed 10 bases, J shed 3 bases, and the junction held 11 bases outside the gene matches. The CDR3 loop spans 14 amino acids. Germline V gene data show CDR1 as LNHDA and CDR2 as SQIVND (reference sequence). CDR3 sequence reads: CATQPGTGFYEQYF. The CDR3 bases are TGTGCCACTCAGCCAGGGACAGGATTCTACGAGCAGTACTTC.

In this sample, this clonotype turned up a few times. The gene calls are TRBV19 and TRBJ1-1; no clear D gene. The CDR3 is 13 residues long. Trimming stripped 3 bases from V and 3 bases from J, with 8 bases between. Germline CDR1 LNHDA, CDR2 SQIVND (reference sequence). This CDR3 is CASSIDTYTEAFF. For the CDR3, the DNA is TGTGCCAGTAGTATTGACACCTACACTGAAGCTTTCTTT. Supplemented by reference TRBV19 and TRBJ1-1, the full variable domain reads DGGITQSPKYLFRKEGQNVTLSCEQNLNHDAMYWYRQDPGQGLRLIYYSQIVNDFQKGDIAEGYSVSREKKESFPLTVTSAQKNPTAFYLCASSIDTYTEAFFGQGTRLTVV.

The chain recombines TRBV28 with TRBJ2-7; 7 positions agree with TRBD1. The CDR3 covers 17 residues. The trim removed 1 base at V and 0 bases at J, leaving 9 bases unmatched. Germline V lookup: CDR1 MDHEN, CDR2 SYDVKM. The CDR3 reads CASSLSETGALSYEQYF. The CDR3 DNA reads TGTGCCAGCAGTTTATCCGAAACAGGGGCCCTCTCCTACGAGCAGTACTTC.

The chain links TRBV6-1 to TRBJ1-3; no firm D call. The CDR3 sequence is 14 residues long. Trimming stripped 5 bases from V and 0 bases from J, with 8 bases between. Germline CDR1 is MNHNS and CDR2 is SASEGT. CDR3 in amino acids: CASSQRSSGNTIYF. For the CDR3, the DNA is TGTGCCAGCAGTCAGAGAAGCTCTGGAAACACCATATATTTT.

The chain employs TRBV5-4 and TRBJ2-5; 8 bases are a match to TRBD2. CDR3 length equals 17 residues. The V and J ends lost 6 bases and 1 base, in that order; junction bases with no gene match: 14. CDR1 SGHNT and CDR2 YYREEE come from the germline V gene (reference sequence). The CDR3 DNA reads as TGTGCCAGCACCGACCAACGAGGACTAGCCCGCCAAGAGACCCAGTACTTC. It translates to CASTDQRGLARQETQYF.